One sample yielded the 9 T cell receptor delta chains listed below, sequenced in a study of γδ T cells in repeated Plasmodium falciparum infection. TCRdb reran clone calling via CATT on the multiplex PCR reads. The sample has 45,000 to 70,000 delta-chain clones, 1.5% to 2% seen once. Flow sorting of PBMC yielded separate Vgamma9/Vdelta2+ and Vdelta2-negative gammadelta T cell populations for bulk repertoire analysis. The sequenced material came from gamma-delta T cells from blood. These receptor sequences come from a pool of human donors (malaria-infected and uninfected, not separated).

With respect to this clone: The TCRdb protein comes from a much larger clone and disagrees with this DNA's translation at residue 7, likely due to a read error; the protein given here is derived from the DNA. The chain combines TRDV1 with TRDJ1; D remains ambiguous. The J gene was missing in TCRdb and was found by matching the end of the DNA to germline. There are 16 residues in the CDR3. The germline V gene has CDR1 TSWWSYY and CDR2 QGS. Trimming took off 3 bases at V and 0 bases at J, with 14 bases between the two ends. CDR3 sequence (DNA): TGTGCTCTTGGGGATAACCCTCCTCCGGACACCGATAAACTCATCTTT. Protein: CALGDNPPPDTDKLIF.

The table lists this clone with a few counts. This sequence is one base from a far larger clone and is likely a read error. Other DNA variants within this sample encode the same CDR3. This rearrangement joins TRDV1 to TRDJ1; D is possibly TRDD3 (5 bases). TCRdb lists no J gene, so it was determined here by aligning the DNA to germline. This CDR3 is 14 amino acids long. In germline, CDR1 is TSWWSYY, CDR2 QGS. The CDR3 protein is CALGDRSNWLKLIF. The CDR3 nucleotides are TGTGCCCTTGGGGACCGTAGTAATTGGCTGAAACTCATCTTT.

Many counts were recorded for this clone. CDR3 region: CALGELPSPFEIYIYTDKLIF. DNA of the CDR3: TGTGCTCTTGGGGAACTTCCCTCGCCATTCGAGATATATATTTACACCGATAAACTCATCTTT. The gene calls are TRDV1 and TRDJ1; no clear D. TCRdb offers no J gene call, so here the DNA was matched to germline to obtain one. The CDR3 loop spans 21 amino acids. Per germline, CDR1 TSWWSYY and CDR2 QGS. V was trimmed by 0 bases and J by 0 bases, leaving 26 bases between them.

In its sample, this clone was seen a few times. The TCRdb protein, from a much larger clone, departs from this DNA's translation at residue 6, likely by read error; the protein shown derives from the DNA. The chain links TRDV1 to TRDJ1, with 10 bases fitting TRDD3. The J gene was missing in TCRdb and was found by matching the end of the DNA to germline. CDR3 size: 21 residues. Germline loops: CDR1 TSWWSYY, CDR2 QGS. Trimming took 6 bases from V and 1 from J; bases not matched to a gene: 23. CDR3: CALGPPQPSILLGDATDKLIF. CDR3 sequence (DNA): TGTGCTCTTGGTCCCCCCCAACCCTCCATCCTACTGGGGGATGCCACCGATAAACTCATCTTT.

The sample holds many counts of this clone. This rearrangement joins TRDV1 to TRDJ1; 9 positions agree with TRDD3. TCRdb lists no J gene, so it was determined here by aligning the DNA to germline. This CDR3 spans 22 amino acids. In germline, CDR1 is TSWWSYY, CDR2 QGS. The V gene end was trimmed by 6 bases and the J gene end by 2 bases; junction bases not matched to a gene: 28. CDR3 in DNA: TGTGCTCTTGGAGGCCTATCTCTCCGGTACTGGGGGACCCCCAGATTAACCGATAAACTCATCTTT. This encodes CALGGLSLRYWGTPRLTDKLIF.

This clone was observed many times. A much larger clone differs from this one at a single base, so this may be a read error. CDR3 region: CACDAYWGTAPGAGGTDKLIF. Written as DNA, the CDR3 is TGTGCCTGTGACGCGTACTGGGGGACGGCTCCGGGTGCGGGTGGCACCGATAAACTCATCTTT. V and J are TRDV2 and TRDJ1; 9 nucleotides align to TRDD3. V shed 3 bases and J 1 base; nucleotides not matched to a gene: 23. CDR3 size: 21 residues. The germline gives CDR1 GEAIGNYY, CDR2 EKD.

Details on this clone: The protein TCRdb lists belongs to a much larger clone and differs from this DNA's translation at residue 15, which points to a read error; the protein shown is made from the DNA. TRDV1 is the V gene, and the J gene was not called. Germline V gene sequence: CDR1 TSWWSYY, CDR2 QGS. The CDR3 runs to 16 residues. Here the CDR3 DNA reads TGTGCTCTTAGAAAGTTCTTCGTCTCGTACACCGATAAACTCACCTTT. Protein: CALRKFFVSYTDKLTF.

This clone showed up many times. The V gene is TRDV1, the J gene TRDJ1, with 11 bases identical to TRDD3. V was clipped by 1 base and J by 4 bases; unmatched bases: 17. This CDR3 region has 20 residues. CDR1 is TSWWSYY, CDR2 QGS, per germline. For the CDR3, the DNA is TGTGCTCTTGGGGAACCCCCGGCCATACTGGGGGATAATTACAGCGATAAACTCATCTTT. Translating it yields CALGEPPAILGDNYSDKLIF.

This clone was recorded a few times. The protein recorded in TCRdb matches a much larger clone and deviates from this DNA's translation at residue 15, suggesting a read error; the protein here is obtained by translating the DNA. Here the CDR3 DNA reads TGTGCTCTTGGGGGGAGAGGGTGGGGGATAACAAACACCGATGAACTCATCTTT. It yields the protein CALGGRGWGITNTDELIF. The chain combines TRDV1 with TRDJ1, with 9 bases lining up with TRDD3. TCRdb carries no J gene annotation; the J gene was assigned here by matching the DNA with germline. The CDR3 sequence is 18 residues long. CDR1 is TSWWSYY, CDR2 QGS, per germline.